The 10 T cell receptor beta chains in this list originate from one sample, sequenced in a study of cytomegalovirus exposure and HLA in healthy donors. Primers for the PCR totalled 60 Vbeta and 13 Jbeta. Clones were read by immunoSEQ multiplex PCR, and TCRdb kept only the in-frame ones, dropping some. Of about 99,000 clones in the sample, around 10% were seen once. Input material: PBMCs. The receptors stem from a man between 40 and 49 years old in good health and CMV-seropositive.

This clone was recorded a few times. The CDR3 region has the DNA TGCAGTGACGACACCGGGAACACTGAAGCTTTCTTT. Amino acids: CSDDTGNTEAFF. V gene TRBV29-1 combines with J gene TRBJ1-1, with D unresolved. Germline V gene data show CDR1 as SQVTM and CDR2 as ANQGSEA. This CDR3 is built from 12 residues.

The chain uses TRBV10-3 and TRBJ2-7; tentative D call: TRBD1 (5 bases). The CDR3 consists of 13 residues. CDR1 is ENHRY, CDR2 SYGVKD, per germline. The germline V and J ends were trimmed by 8 bases and 0 bases, with 11 bases remaining between them. CDR3 DNA sequence: TGTGCCATCGGGGTTGACAGCTCCTACGAGCAGTACTTC. Residues: CAIGVDSSYEQYF.

The chain combines TRBV28 with TRBJ1-5, with 8 bases lining up with TRBD1. This CDR3 comprises 14 residues. V lost 5 bases and J lost 6; bases outside the gene matches: 6. Germline V gives CDR1 MDHEN, CDR2 SYDVKM. CDR3 protein: CASSQGAGAQPQHF. The DNA for the CDR3 is TGTGCCAGCAGTCAGGGGGCTGGCGCTCAGCCCCAGCATTTT.

This chain uses TRBV6-1 with TRBJ2-1; maybe TRBD2 (5 bases). Trimming removed 3 bases from V and 4 bases from J, with 13 bases in between. Germline loops: CDR1 MNHNS, CDR2 SASEGT. The CDR3 covers 15 residues. CDR3 sequence: CASSEASGTYNEQFF. In DNA form, the CDR3 reads TGTGCCAGCAGTGAGGCGAGCGGAACATACAATGAGCAGTTCTTC.

This clone has at least ten counts. The J gene is TRBJ1-3, the V gene TRBV4-1; D perhaps matches TRBD1 (6 bases). Germline lookup yields CDR1 MGHRA and CDR2 YSYEKL. The CDR3 is made up of 16 amino acids. With 1 base removed from V and 0 bases from J, the gap between germline ends came to 10 bases. CDR3 residues: CASSQVQGSSGNTIYF. DNA for the CDR3: TGCGCCAGCAGCCAAGTGCAGGGGAGCTCTGGAAACACCATATATTTT.

This clone was counted a few times. This rearrangement joins TRBV10-3 to TRBJ2-7; 10 bases are a match to TRBD2. Germline V gene lookup returns CDR1 ENHRY and CDR2 SYGVKD. With 3 bases clipped from V and 9 bases from J, the junction kept 11 bases outside the gene matches. The CDR3 is made up of 15 amino acids. CDR3 sequence reads: CAISEPSGSRGGQYF. The CDR3 DNA reads TGTGCCATCAGTGAACCTAGCGGGAGTCGGGGAGGGCAGTACTTC.

The chain is built from TRBV20-1 and TRBJ2-7; TRBD2 might be the D (6 bases). This CDR3 region has 11 residues. From germline, CDR1 is DFQATT and CDR2 SNEGSKA (reference sequence). The V gene lost 4 bases and the J gene lost 4 bases, with 8 bases spanning the gap. The CDR3 sequence: CSAKRAYEQYF. The CDR3 nucleotides read TGCAGTGCTAAGCGGGCTTACGAGCAGTACTTC.

In this sample, this clone turned up a few times. This chain joins TRBV19 and TRBJ2-7; TRBD2 might be the D (7 bases). The CDR3 sequence is 15 residues long. CDR1 is LNHDA and CDR2 is SQIVND in the germline V gene (reference sequence). The V gene lost 7 bases and the J gene lost 0 bases, with 16 bases spanning the gap. The CDR3 is CASKFRGEGSYEQYF. CDR3 DNA: TGTGCCAGTAAATTTAGGGGGGAGGGCTCCTACGAGCAGTACTTC. Supplemented by reference TRBV19 and TRBJ2-7, the full variable domain reads DGGITQSPKYLFRKEGQNVTLSCEQNLNHDAMYWYRQDPGQGLRLIYYSQIVNDFQKGDIAEGYSVSREKKESFPLTVTSAQKNPTAFYLCASKFRGEGSYEQYFGPGTRLTVT.

The rearrangement links TRBV9 to TRBJ2-3; D ambiguous. The CDR3 has 15 residues. Trimming pared 0 bases from V and 2 bases from J, leaving 10 bases between. CDR1 is SGDLS, CDR2 YYNGEE, per germline. The chain's CDR3 is CASSVDPFYTDTQYF. The CDR3 region has the DNA TGTGCCAGCAGCGTAGACCCTTTCTACACAGATACGCAGTATTTT.

V usage is TRBV7-9 and J usage is TRBJ2-3; a possible D gene is TRBD2 (6 bases). Trimming removed 8 bases at V and 3 bases at J, with 12 bases between. This CDR3 is 13 amino acids long. Germline CDR1 and CDR2: SEHNR and FQNEAQ (reference sequence). The CDR3 nucleotides are TGTGCCAGCTCGGGCGGGACTACAGATACGCAGTATTTT. Protein product: CASSGGTTDTQYF.